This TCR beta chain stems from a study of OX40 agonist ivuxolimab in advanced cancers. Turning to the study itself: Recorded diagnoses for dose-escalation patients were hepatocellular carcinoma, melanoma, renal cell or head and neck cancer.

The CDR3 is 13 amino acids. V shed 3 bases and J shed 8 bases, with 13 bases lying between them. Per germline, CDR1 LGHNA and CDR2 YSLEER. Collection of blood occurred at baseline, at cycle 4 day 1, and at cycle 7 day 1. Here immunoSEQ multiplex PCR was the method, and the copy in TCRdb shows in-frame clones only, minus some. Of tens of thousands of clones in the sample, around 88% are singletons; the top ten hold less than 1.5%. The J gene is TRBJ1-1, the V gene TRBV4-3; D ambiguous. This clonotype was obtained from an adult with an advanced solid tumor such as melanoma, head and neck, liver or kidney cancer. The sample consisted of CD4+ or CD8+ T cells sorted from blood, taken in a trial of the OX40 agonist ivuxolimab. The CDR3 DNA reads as TGCGCCAGCAGCCAGATCCTTAGGTACGAAGCTTTCTTT. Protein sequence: CASSQILRYEAFF.